This TCR beta chain was obtained from a study of CD8+ T cells in alopecia areata. Whole-study context: Treated patients were given 5 to 10 mg oral tofacitinib twice daily. Severity of treated patients was scored by affected scalp percentage. Study results and limitations: Elevated clonality characterized lesional scalp relative to normal scalp, particularly in alopecia totalis/universalis. Scalp and blood samples kept many expanded lesional clones throughout tofacitinib.

As to this clone: The antigen remains undetermined.

Extracted RNA was reverse transcribed, and the resulting cDNA served as sequencing template. Assay used: immunoSEQ multiplex PCR; TCRdb lists only in-frame clones, some missing. This table has some 150,000 clones, about three fifths appearing once. CDR1 and CDR2 from the germline V gene are GTSNPN and SVGIG (reference sequence). The ends lost 4 bases at V and 1 base at J; junction bases unmatched: 5. CDR3 length: 14 residues. Treatment given: oral pan-JAK inhibitor, 5-10 mg twice daily. The clonotype comes from a human donor with alopecia areata. The J gene is TRBJ2-3, the V gene TRBV30, with 7 bases aligning to TRBD1. Sequences were derived from CD4+ T cells sorted from blood, sampled at approximately week 55, from a patient treated with tofacitinib. CDR3 in amino acids: CAWKTGPGTDTQYF. Here the CDR3 DNA reads TGTGCCTGGAAGACAGGGCCTGGCACAGATACGCAGTATTTT.